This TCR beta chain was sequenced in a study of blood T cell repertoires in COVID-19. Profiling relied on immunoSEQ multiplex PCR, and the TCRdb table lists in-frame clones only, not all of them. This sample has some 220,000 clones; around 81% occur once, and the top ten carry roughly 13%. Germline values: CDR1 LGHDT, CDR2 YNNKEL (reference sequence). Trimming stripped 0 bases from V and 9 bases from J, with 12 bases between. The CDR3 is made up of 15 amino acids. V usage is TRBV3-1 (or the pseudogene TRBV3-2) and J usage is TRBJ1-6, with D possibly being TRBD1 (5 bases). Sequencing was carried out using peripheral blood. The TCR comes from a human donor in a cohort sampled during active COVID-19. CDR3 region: CASSQEGGWSSPLHF. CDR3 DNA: TGTGCCAGCAGCCAAGAGGGGGGGTGGAGTTCACCCCTCCACTTT.